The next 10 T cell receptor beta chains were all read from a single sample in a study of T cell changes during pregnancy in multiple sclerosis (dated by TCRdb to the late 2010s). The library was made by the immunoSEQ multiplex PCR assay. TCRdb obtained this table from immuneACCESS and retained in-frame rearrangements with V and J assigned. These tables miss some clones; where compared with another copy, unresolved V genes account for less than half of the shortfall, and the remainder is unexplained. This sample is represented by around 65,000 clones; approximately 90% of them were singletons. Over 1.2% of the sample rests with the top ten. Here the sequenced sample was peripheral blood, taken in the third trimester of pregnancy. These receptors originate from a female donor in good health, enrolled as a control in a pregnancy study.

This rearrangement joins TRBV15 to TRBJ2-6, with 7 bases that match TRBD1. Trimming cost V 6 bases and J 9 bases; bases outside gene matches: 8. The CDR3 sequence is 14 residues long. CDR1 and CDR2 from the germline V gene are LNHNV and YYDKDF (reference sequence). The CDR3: CATSRDRAVNVLTF. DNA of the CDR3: TGTGCCACCAGTCGAGACAGGGCGGTCAACGTCCTGACTTTC. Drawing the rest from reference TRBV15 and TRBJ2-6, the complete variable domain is DAMVIQNPRYQVTQFGKPVTLSCSQTLNHNVMYWYQQKSSQAPKLLFHYYDKDFNNEADTPDNFQSRRPNTSFCFLDIRSPGLGDTAMYLCATSRDRAVNVLTFGAGSRLTVL.

The CDR3 bases are TGTGCCAGCAGTTCACCTACCTACGAGCAGTACTTC. Protein sequence: CASSSPTYEQYF. The rearrangement links TRBV27 to TRBJ2-7; D is ambiguous. CDR1 and CDR2 from the germline V gene are MNHEY and SMNVEV (reference sequence). The ends were cut back, 4 bases at V and 2 bases at J, with 6 bases in the middle. This CDR3 is 12 amino acids long.

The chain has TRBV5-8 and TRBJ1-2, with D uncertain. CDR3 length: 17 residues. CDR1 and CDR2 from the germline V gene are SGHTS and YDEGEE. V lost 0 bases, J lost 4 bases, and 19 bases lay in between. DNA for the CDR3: TGTGCCAGCAGCTTGGCCCCCCGGAGTGGGTTCCTCTATGGCTACACCTTC. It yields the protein CASSLAPRSGFLYGYTF. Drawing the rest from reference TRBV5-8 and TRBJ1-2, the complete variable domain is EAGVTQSPTHLIKTRGQQATLRCSPISGHTSVYWYQQALGLGLQFLLWYDEGEERNRGNFPPRFSGRQFPNYSSELNVNALELEDSALYLCASSLAPRSGFLYGYTFGSGTRLTVV.

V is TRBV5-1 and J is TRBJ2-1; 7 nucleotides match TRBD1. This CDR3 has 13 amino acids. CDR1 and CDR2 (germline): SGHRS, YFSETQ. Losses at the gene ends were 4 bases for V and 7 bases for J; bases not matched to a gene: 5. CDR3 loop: CASSVSRGNEQFF. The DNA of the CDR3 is TGCGCCAGCAGCGTTAGCAGGGGGAATGAGCAGTTCTTC.

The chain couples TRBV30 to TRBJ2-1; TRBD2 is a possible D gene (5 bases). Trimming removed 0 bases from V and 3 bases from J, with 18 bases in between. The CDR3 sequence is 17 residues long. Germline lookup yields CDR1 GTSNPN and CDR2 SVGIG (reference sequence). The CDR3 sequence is CAWSVPLGRAIYNEQFF. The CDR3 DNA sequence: TGTGCCTGGAGTGTCCCCCTTGGGCGGGCGATCTACAATGAGCAGTTCTTC.

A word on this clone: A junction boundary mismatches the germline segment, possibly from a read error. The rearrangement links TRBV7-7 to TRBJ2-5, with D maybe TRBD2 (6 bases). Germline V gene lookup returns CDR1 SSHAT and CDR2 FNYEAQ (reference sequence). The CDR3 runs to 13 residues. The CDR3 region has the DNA TGTGCTAGCAGCCGGGACGGGGGTGAGACCCAGTACTTC. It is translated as CASSRDGGETQYF.

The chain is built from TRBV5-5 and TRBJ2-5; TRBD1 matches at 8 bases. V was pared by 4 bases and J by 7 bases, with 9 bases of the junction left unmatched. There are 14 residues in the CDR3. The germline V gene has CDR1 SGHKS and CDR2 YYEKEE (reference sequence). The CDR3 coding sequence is TGTGCCAGCAGCCGAATCCAGGGGGCAGGGACCCAGTACTTC. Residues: CASSRIQGAGTQYF.

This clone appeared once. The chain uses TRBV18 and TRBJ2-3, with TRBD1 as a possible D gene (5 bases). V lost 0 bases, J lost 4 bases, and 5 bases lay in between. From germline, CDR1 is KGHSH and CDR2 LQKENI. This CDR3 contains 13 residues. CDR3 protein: CASSPPGPDTQYF. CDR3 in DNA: TGTGCCAGCTCACCACCGGGGCCAGATACGCAGTATTTT.

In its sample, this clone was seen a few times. DNA for the CDR3: TGTGCCAGCAGCTTATTAGAGGACAGGGAGCGCTATGGCTACACCTTC. This codes for CASSLLEDRERYGYTF. V gene TRBV7-9 combines with J gene TRBJ1-2, with 8 bases fitting TRBD1. The V gene's germline CDR1 is SEHNR and CDR2 FQNEAQ (reference sequence). The CDR3 totals 16 residues. Germline trimming cut 2 bases from V and 4 bases from J; bases unmatched to any gene: 9. The variable domain in full, with the rest retrieved from reference TRBV7-9 and TRBJ1-2, is DTGVSQNPRHKITKRGQNVTFRCDPISEHNRLYWYRQTLGQGPEFLTYFQNEAQLEKSRLLSDRFSAERPKGSFSTLEIQRTEQGDSAMYLCASSLLEDRERYGYTFGSGTRLTVV.

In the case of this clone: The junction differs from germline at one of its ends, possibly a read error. The CDR3 DNA sequence: TGTGCTAGCAGCGAAATCCACTGGGCTAGCGGTTACAATGAGCAGTTCTTC. Its protein is CASSEIHWASGYNEQFF. This chain links TRBV7-7 with TRBJ2-1; 7 bases fit TRBD2. CDR1 SSHAT and CDR2 FNYEAQ come from the germline V gene (reference sequence). The CDR3 sequence is 17 residues long.